This T cell receptor (beta chain) was documented in a study of T cell responses to AZD1222 COVID-19 vaccine. Study results and limitations: Donors skewed white British and female; clonal diversity was possibly underestimated.

Details on this clone: No antigen is known for it.

Germline CDR1 reads SGHTA; CDR2 reads FQGNSA. CDR3 length: 19 amino acids. V gave up 5 bases and J gave up 3 bases; unmatched junction bases: 20. Only in-frame clones appear in the TCRdb table, and some are missing; sequencing was by immunoSEQ multiplex PCR. The table includes 150,000 to 200,000 clones, approximately 93% detected once. J is TRBJ1-1 and V is TRBV7-2; TRBD1 matches at 8 bases. The TCR sequence derives from an adult who received the AZD1222 COVID-19 vaccine. The sample consisted of peripheral blood, taken 28 days after the second AZD1222 dose. CDR3 protein: CASSPRQGYFIKSDTEAFF. The DNA for the CDR3 is TGTGCCAGCAGCCCCCGACAGGGGTATTTCATTAAGAGCGACACTGAAGCTTTCTTT.